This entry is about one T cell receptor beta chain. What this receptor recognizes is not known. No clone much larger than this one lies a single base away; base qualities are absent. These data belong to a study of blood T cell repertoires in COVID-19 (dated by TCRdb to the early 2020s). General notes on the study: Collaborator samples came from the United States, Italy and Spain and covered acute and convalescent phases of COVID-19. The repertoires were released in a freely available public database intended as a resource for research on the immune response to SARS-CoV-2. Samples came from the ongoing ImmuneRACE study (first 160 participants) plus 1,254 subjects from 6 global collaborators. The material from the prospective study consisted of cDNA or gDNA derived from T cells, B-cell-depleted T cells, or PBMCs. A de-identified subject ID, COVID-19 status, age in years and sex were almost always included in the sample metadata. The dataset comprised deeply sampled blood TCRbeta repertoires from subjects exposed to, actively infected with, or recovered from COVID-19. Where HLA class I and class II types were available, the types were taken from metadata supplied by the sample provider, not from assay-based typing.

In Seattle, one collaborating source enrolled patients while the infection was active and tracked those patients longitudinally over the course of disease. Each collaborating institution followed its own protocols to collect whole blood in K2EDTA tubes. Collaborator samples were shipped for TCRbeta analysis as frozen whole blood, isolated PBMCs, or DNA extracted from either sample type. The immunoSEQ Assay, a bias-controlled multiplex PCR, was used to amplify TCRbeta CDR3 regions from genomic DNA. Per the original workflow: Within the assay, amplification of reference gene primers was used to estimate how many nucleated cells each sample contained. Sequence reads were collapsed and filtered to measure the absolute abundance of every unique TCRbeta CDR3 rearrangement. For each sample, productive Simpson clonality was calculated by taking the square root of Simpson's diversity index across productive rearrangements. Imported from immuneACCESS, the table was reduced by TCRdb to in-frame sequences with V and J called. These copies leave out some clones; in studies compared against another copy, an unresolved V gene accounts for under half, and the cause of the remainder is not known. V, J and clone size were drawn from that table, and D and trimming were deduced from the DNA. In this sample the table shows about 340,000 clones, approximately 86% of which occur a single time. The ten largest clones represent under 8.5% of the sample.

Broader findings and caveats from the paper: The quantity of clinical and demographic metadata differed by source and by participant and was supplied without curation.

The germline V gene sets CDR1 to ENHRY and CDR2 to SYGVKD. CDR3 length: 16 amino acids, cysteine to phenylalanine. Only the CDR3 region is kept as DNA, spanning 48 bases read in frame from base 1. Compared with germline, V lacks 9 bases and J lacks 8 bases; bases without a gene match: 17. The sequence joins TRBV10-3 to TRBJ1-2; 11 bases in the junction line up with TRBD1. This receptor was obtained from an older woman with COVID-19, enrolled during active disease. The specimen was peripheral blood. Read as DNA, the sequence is TGTGCCATGGGAGACCCCCAGGGACAGGGGGTAGAAGGCTACACCTTC. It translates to CAMGDPQGQGVEGYTF.